These T cell receptor beta chains were read from a single sample in a study of identifying expanded T cells in peripheral blood. The method was immunoSEQ multiplex PCR; TCRdb's version includes in-frame clones alone and lacks a portion of them. The sample holds about 52,000 clones; approximately 80% are singletons and the top ten take roughly 15%. Sequencing input: blood. These receptors came from a person aged 18-70 years in good health. Both conserved end residues are part of each CDR3. Each record gives: D gene, clone size, V gene, J gene, CDR3 protein, CDR3 DNA. D genes are given only for firm matches. Size values are once, few and many counts, or a class for expanded clones, and some rows have none.

d_gene: TRBD2; abundance: -; v_gene: TRBV30; j_gene: TRBJ2-7; CDR3aa: CAWSTGGYEQYF; CDR3nt: TGTGCCTGGAGTACGGGGGGGTACGAGCAGTACTTC
d_gene: -; abundance: few; v_gene: TRBV10-2; j_gene: TRBJ1-5; CDR3aa: CASGERPNQPQHF; CDR3nt: TGCGCCAGCGGAGAGCGGCCCAATCAGCCCCAGCATTTT
d_gene: -; abundance: -; v_gene: TRBV12-5; j_gene: TRBJ1-1; CDR3aa: CASGLGQTSEAFF; CDR3nt: TGTGCTAGTGGTTTGGGACAGACCTCTGAAGCTTTCTTT
d_gene: TRBD2; abundance: -; v_gene: TRBV5-1; j_gene: TRBJ2-5; CDR3aa: CASSFPSGGRETQYF; CDR3nt: TGCGCCAGCAGCTTCCCTAGCGGGGGGAGGGAGACCCAGTACTTC
d_gene: TRBD1; abundance: -; v_gene: TRBV6-6; j_gene: TRBJ1-1; CDR3aa: CASSADRDAEAFF; CDR3nt: TGTGCCAGCAGTGCCGACAGGGACGCTGAAGCTTTCTTT
d_gene: TRBD1; abundance: -; v_gene: TRBV11-2; j_gene: TRBJ1-1; CDR3aa: CASSLAIDRAEAFF; CDR3nt: TGTGCCAGCAGCTTAGCGATCGACAGGGCTGAAGCTTTCTTT
d_gene: -; abundance: few; v_gene: TRBV2; j_gene: TRBJ1-2; CDR3aa: CASSRTHGLSYGYTF; CDR3nt: TGTGCCAGCAGCCGTACACACGGACTGAGCTATGGCTACACCTTC
d_gene: -; abundance: -; v_gene: TRBV6-4; j_gene: TRBJ2-3; CDR3aa: CASSETLWKTQYF; CDR3nt: TGTGCCAGCAGTGAAACTCTCTGGAAAACGCAGTATTTT
d_gene: -; abundance: -; v_gene: TRBV10-3; j_gene: TRBJ2-3; CDR3aa: CASKTGTSTDTQYF; CDR3nt: TGTGCCAGCAAAACAGGGACTAGCACAGATACGCAGTATTTT
d_gene: -; abundance: -; v_gene: TRBV10-1; j_gene: TRBJ1-2; CDR3aa: CASSDRTGYGYTF; CDR3nt: TGCGCCAGCAGTGACCGTACAGGGTACGGCTACACCTTC
d_gene: TRBD1; abundance: -; v_gene: TRBV10-2; j_gene: TRBJ1-5; CDR3aa: CATGQGASQPQHF; CDR3nt: TGCGCCACCGGACAGGGGGCGAGTCAGCCCCAGCATTTT
d_gene: -; abundance: -; v_gene: TRBV7-2; j_gene: TRBJ2-7; CDR3aa: CASSLQPGLEQYF; CDR3nt: TGTGCCAGCAGCCTCCAGCCGGGCCTCGAGCAGTACTTC
d_gene: TRBD2; abundance: -; v_gene: TRBV27; j_gene: TRBJ2-1; CDR3aa: CASRKGLAGGDNEQFF; CDR3nt: TGTGCCAGCAGAAAGGGCCTAGCGGGAGGTGATAATGAGCAGTTCTTC
d_gene: TRBD2; abundance: -; v_gene: TRBV5-1; j_gene: TRBJ2-3; CDR3aa: CASSLGFGGGGMNTQYF; CDR3nt: TGCGCCAGCAGCTTGGGGTTTGGAGGCGGGGGGATGAATACGCAGTATTTT
d_gene: -; abundance: -; v_gene: TRBV6-4; j_gene: TRBJ2-5; CDR3aa: CASSPLGRVGETQYF; CDR3nt: TGTGCCAGCAGCCCACTCGGCAGGGTGGGAGAGACCCAGTACTTC
d_gene: -; abundance: -; v_gene: TRBV7-2; j_gene: TRBJ2-5; CDR3aa: CASSLDWSQETQYF; CDR3nt: TGTGCCAGCAGCTTAGATTGGTCACAAGAGACCCAGTACTTC
d_gene: -; abundance: -; v_gene: TRBV6-5; j_gene: TRBJ2-1; CDR3aa: CASSPGARESEQFF; CDR3nt: TGTGCCAGCAGTCCGGGGGCCCGGGAGAGTGAGCAGTTCTTC
d_gene: -; abundance: few; v_gene: TRBV7-8; j_gene: TRBJ1-2; CDR3aa: CASSLARDGANYGYTF; CDR3nt: TGTGCCAGCAGCTTGGCCCGGGACGGAGCTAACTATGGCTACACCTTC
d_gene: TRBD1; abundance: -; v_gene: TRBV9; j_gene: TRBJ1-3; CDR3aa: CASSASQGASGNTIYF; CDR3nt: TGTGCCAGCAGCGCCTCACAGGGGGCGTCGGGAAACACCATATATTTT
d_gene: TRBD2; abundance: -; v_gene: TRBV7-2; j_gene: TRBJ2-3; CDR3aa: CASSLGGSGADTQYF; CDR3nt: TGTGCCAGCAGCTTAGGCGGGAGCGGAGCAGATACGCAGTATTTT
d_gene: -; abundance: -; v_gene: TRBV6-5; j_gene: TRBJ1-4; CDR3aa: CASSGIRRHEKLFF; CDR3nt: TGTGCCAGCAGTGGAATTCGACGCCACGAAAAACTGTTTTTT
d_gene: TRBD1; abundance: -; v_gene: TRBV2; j_gene: TRBJ2-7; CDR3aa: CASSGTGGYEQYF; CDR3nt: TGTGCCAGCTCAGGGACAGGGGGCTACGAGCAGTACTTC
d_gene: TRBD1; abundance: few; v_gene: TRBV2; j_gene: TRBJ1-6; CDR3aa: CASSWTGGNSPLHF; CDR3nt: TGTGCCAGCAGCTGGACAGGGGGTAATTCACCCCTCCACTTT
d_gene: -; abundance: once; v_gene: TRBV5-1; j_gene: TRBJ1-1; CDR3aa: CASSLGMAGSTEAFF; CDR3nt: TGCGCCAGCAGCTTGGGAATGGCAGGGAGCACTGAAGCTTTCTTT
d_gene: TRBD1; abundance: -; v_gene: TRBV10-1; j_gene: TRBJ2-3; CDR3aa: CASSGTGGTDTQYF; CDR3nt: TGCGCCAGCTCCGGGACAGGGGGGACAGATACGCAGTATTTT
d_gene: -; abundance: -; v_gene: TRBV21-1; j_gene: TRBJ1-5; CDR3aa: CASSKALSGGSNQPQHF; CDR3nt: TGTGCCAGCAGCAAAGCGCTTTCGGGGGGGAGCAATCAGCCCCAGCATTTT
d_gene: -; abundance: -; v_gene: TRBV19; j_gene: TRBJ2-7; CDR3aa: CASSIDHSYEQYF; CDR3nt: TGTGCCAGTAGTATTGATCACTCCTACGAGCAGTACTTC
d_gene: -; abundance: -; v_gene: TRBV25-1; j_gene: TRBJ2-3; CDR3aa: CASTRMGEATDTQYF; CDR3nt: TGTGCCAGCACTAGGATGGGGGAGGCCACAGATACGCAGTATTTT
d_gene: -; abundance: -; v_gene: TRBV30; j_gene: TRBJ1-1; CDR3aa: CAWGKGGANQNTEAFF; CDR3nt: TGTGCCTGGGGGAAGGGCGGGGCGAACCAGAACACTGAAGCTTTCTTT
d_gene: TRBD1; abundance: -; v_gene: TRBV6-5; j_gene: TRBJ1-4; CDR3aa: CASNRDRGEKLFF; CDR3nt: TGTGCCAGCAACCGGGACAGGGGCGAAAAACTGTTTTTT
d_gene: -; abundance: -; v_gene: TRBV21-1; j_gene: TRBJ2-5; CDR3aa: CASMPGQQETQYF; CDR3nt: TGTGCCAGCATGCCGGGACAGCAAGAGACCCAGTACTTC
d_gene: -; abundance: -; v_gene: TRBV18; j_gene: TRBJ1-3; CDR3aa: CASSPPNGLAGNTIYF; CDR3nt: TGTGCCAGCTCACCACCAAATGGGCTTGCTGGAAACACCATATATTTT
d_gene: TRBD1; abundance: -; v_gene: TRBV9; j_gene: TRBJ1-1; CDR3aa: CASSVAGGFTEAFF; CDR3nt: TGTGCCAGCAGCGTCGCAGGGGGATTCACTGAAGCTTTCTTT
d_gene: -; abundance: -; v_gene: TRBV6-5; j_gene: TRBJ1-2; CDR3aa: CASRPPSGAGYGYTF; CDR3nt: TGTGCCAGCAGGCCGCCCTCCGGGGCGGGCTATGGCTACACCTTC